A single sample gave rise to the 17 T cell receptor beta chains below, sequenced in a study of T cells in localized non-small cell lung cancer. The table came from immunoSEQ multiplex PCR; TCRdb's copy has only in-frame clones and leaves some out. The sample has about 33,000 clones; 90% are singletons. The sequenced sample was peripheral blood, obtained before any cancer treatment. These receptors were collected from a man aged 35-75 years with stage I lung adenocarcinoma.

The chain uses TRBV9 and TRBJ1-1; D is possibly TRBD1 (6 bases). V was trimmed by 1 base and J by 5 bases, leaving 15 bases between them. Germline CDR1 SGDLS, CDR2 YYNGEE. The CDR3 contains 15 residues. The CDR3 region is CASSVITGLGTEAFF. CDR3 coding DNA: TGTGCCAGCAGCGTAATCACAGGGCTGGGAACTGAAGCTTTCTTT. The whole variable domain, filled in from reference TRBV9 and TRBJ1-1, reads DSGVTQTPKHLITATGQRVTLRCSPRSGDLSVYWYQQSLDQGLQFLIQYYNGEERAKGNILERFSAQQFPDLHSELNLSSLELGDSALYFCASSVITGLGTEAFFGQGTRLTVV.

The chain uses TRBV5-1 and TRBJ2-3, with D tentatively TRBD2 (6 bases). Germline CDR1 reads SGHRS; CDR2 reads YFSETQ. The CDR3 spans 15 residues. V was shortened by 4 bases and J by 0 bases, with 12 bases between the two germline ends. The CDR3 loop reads CASSLGTFSTDTQYF. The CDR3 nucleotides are TGCGCCAGCAGCCTAGGGACTTTCAGCACAGATACGCAGTATTTT.

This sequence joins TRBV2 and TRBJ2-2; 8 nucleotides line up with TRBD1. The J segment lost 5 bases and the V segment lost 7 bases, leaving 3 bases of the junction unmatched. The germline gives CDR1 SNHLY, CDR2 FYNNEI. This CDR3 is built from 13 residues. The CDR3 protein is CASTGGGTGELFF. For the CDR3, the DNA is TGTGCCAGCACAGGGGGCGGAACCGGGGAGCTGTTTTTT.

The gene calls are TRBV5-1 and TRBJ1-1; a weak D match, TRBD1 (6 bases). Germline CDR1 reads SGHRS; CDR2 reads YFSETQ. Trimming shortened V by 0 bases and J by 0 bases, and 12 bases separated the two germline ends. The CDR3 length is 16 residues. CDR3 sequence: CASSLAGGQMNTEAFF. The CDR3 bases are TGCGCCAGCAGCTTGGCCGGAGGACAGATGAACACTGAAGCTTTCTTT.

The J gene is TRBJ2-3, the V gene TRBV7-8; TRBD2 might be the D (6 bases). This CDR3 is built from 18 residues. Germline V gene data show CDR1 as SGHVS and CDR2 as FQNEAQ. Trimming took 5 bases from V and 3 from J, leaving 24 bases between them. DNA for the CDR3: TGTGCCAGCAGCCGGACTATCATGACGCAACAACTAACAGATACGCAGTATTTT. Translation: CASSRTIMTQQLTDTQYF.

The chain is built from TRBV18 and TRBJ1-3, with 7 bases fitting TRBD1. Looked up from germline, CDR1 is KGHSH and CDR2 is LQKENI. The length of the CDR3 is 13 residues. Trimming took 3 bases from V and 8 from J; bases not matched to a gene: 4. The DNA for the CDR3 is TGTGCCAGCTCACCGCGACAGGGAGACACCATATATTTT. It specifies CASSPRQGDTIYF.

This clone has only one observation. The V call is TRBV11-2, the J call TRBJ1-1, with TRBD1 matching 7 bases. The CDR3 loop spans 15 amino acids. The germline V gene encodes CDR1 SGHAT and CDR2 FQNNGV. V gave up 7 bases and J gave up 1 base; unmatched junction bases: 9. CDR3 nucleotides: TGTGCCAGCACTTTACAGGGGAGGAGGAACACTGAAGCTTTCTTT. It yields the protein CASTLQGRRNTEAFF.

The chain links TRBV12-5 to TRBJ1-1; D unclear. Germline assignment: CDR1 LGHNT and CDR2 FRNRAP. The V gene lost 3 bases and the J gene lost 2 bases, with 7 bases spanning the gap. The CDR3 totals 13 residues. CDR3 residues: CASGFDENTEAFF. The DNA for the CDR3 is TGTGCTAGTGGTTTTGATGAAAACACTGAAGCTTTCTTT.

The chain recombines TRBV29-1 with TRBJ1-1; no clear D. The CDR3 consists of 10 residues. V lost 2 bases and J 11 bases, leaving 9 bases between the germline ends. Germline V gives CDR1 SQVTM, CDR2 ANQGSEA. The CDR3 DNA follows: TGCAGCGTTGAACCCGAGAGGGCTTTCTTT. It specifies CSVEPERAFF.

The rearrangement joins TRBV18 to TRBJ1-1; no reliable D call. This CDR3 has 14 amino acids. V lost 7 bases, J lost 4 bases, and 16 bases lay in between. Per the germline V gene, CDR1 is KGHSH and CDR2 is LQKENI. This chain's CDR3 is CASFPAAMGTEAFF. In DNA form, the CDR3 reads TGTGCCAGCTTCCCCGCTGCGATGGGCACTGAAGCTTTCTTT.

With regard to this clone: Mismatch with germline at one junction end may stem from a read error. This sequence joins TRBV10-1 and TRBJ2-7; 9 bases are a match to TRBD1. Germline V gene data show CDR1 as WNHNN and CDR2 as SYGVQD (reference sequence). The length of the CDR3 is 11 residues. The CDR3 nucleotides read TGCGCCAGCAGTGAAGGGACAGGGAAAAACTTC. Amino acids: CASSEGTGKNF.

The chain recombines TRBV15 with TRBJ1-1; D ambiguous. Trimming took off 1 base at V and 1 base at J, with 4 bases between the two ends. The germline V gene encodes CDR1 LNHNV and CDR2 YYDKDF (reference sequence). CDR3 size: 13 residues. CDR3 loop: CATSRAENTEAFF. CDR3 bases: TGTGCCACCAGCAGAGCAGAGAACACTGAAGCTTTCTTT.

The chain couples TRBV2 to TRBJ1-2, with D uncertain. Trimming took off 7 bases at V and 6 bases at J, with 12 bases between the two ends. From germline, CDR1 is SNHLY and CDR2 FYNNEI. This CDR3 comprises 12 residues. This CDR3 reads CASKTRRNGYTF. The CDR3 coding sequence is TGTGCCAGCAAAACCAGGCGTAATGGCTACACCTTC.

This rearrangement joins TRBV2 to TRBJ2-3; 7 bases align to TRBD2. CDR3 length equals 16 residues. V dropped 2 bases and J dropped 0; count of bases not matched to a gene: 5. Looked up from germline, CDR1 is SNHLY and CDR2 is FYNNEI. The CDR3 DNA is TGTGCCAGCAGTGAATCCCGGGGGGTAAGCACAGATACGCAGTATTTT. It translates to CASSESRGVSTDTQYF.

This CDR3 is CASSKGGGLQPQHF. CDR3 nucleotides: TGTGCCAGCAGTAAGGGGGGGGGACTCCAGCCCCAGCATTTT. The chain uses TRBV2 and TRBJ1-5, with D perhaps TRBD1 (6 bases). The CDR3 totals 14 residues. Germline V gene sequence: CDR1 SNHLY, CDR2 FYNNEI. The V end lost 5 bases, the J end lost 7 bases, and 15 bases lay between the germline ends.

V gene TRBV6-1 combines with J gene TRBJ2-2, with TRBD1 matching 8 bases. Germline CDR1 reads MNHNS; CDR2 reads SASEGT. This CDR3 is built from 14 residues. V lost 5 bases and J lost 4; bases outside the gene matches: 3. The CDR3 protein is CASSPGQVTGELFF. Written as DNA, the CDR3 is TGTGCCAGCAGTCCGGGACAGGTCACCGGGGAGCTGTTTTTT.

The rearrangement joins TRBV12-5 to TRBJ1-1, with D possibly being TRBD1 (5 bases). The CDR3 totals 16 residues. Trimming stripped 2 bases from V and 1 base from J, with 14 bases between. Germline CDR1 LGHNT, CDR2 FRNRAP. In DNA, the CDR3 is TGTGCTAGTGGTTTGAATGTGGGCAGGGCGAACACTGAAGCTTTCTTT. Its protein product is CASGLNVGRANTEAFF.